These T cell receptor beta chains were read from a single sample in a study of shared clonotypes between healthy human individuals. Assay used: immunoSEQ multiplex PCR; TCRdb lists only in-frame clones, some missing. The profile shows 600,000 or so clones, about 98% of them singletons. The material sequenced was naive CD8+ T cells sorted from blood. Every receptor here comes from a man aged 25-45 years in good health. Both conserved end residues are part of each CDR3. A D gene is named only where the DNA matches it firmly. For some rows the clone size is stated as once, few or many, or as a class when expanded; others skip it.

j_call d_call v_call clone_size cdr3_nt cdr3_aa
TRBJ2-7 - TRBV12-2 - TGTGCAAGTCGCTTAGGGCTTAGGGACAGGGACTACGAGCAGTACTTC CASRLGLRDRDYEQYF
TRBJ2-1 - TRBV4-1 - TGCGCCAGCAGCCCCGGGGGCAGCACCAATGAGCAGTTCTTC CASSPGGSTNEQFF
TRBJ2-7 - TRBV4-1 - TGCGCCAGCAGCCAGGCGGGGAGCTACGAGCAGTACTTC CASSQAGSYEQYF
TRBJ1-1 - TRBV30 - TGTGCCTGGAGTCGGGACGCTGGGAACACTGAAGCTTTCTTT CAWSRDAGNTEAFF
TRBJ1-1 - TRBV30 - TGTGCCTGGGCGGACGGGATGAACACTGAAGCTTTCTTT CAWADGMNTEAFF
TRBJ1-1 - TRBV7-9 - TGTGCCAGCAGGCGGGGGAACACTGAAGCTTTCTTT CASRRGNTEAFF
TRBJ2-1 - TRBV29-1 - TGCAGCGTTGATGTAGGCTCCTACAATGAGCAGTTCTTC CSVDVGSYNEQFF
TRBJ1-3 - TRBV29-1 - TGCAGCGTTGGGGGGAGGTTTGACAGCTCTCAATACTCTGGAAACACCATATATTTT CSVGGRFDSSQYSGNTIYF
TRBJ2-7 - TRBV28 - TGTGCCAGCAGACCCGAAGACAAACTCTACGAGCAGTACTTC CASRPEDKLYEQYF
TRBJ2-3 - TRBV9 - TGTGCCAGCAGCGTAGCCGACTTCGGGGGATCTAGCACAGATACGCAGTATTTT CASSVADFGGSSTDTQYF
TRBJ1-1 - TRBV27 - TGTGCCAGCAGTTCGGATTTGGACACTGAAGCTTTCTTT CASSSDLDTEAFF
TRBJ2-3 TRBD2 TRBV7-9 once TGTGCCAGCAGCTTCCCCGGGACTAGCGGGACTTCCCCCACAGATACGCAGTATTTT CASSFPGTSGTSPTDTQYF
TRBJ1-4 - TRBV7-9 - TGTGCCAGCAGCTTAGTGGCCGCTGATAATGAAAAACTGTTTTTT CASSLVAADNEKLFF
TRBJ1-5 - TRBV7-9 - TGTGCCAGCAGCTTAAACTTTCAGCCCCAGCATTTT CASSLNFQPQHF
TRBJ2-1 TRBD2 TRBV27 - TGTGCCAGCAGTTCTCTAGCGGGTCTAACCTACAATGAGCAGTTCTTC CASSSLAGLTYNEQFF
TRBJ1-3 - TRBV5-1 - TGCGCCAGCAGCTTGGCGAGCTCTGGAAACACCATATATTTT CASSLASSGNTIYF
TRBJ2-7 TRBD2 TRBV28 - TGTGCCAGCAGTCCTAGCGGGAGGAGTTGGGAGCAGTACTTC CASSPSGRSWEQYF
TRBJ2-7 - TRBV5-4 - TGTGCCAGCAGCTTGGCCGCAGAGAGCTCCTACGAGCAGTACTTC CASSLAAESSYEQYF
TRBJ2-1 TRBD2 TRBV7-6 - TGTGCCAGCAGCTTAGCGCAGGCTAGCGGACCCCCCTCCCATGAGCAGTTCTTC CASSLAQASGPPSHEQFF
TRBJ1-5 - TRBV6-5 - TGTGCCAGCAGTTACTCGGGAGTTAGTCAGCCCCAGCATTTT CASSYSGVSQPQHF
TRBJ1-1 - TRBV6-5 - TGTGCCAGCAGTTCCGGGGGCATTCCCCCTTCAGCTTTCTTT CASSSGGIPPSAFF
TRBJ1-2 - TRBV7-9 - TGTGCCAGCAGCCGTGGCAGTATGGATGGCTACACCTTC CASSRGSMDGYTF
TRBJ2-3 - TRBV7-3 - TGTGCCAGCAGCCTTAGTGGCACAGATACGCAGTATTTT CASSLSGTDTQYF
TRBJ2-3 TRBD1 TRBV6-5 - TGTGCCAGCAGTTACTCCTGGACAGGGGACACAGATACGCAGTATTTT CASSYSWTGDTDTQYF
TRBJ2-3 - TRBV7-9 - TGTGCCAGCAGCTTAGCGGACTCTAGCCCTAGCACAGATACGCAGTATTTT CASSLADSSPSTDTQYF
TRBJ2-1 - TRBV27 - TGTGCCAGCAGTTTATCTTTGGACTACAATGAGCAGTTCTTC CASSLSLDYNEQFF
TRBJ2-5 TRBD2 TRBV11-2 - TGTGCCAGCAGCTTGAACGGACTAGCGGGAGAAGAGACCCAGTACTTC CASSLNGLAGEETQYF
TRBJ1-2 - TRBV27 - TGTGCCAGCAGTTTAGGGCAGGGAAGTATCTATGGCTACACCTTC CASSLGQGSIYGYTF
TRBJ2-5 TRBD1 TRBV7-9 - TGTGCCAGCAGATCGGGACAGCCAGAGACCCAGTACTTC CASRSGQPETQYF
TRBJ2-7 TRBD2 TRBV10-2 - TGCGCCAGCAAGGCCCCTAGCGGCGGTTACTACGAGCAGTACTTC CASKAPSGGYYEQYF
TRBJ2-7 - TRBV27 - TGTGCCAGCAGTTTCGCCAGATACTACGAGCAGTACTTC CASSFARYYEQYF
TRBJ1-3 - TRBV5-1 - TGCGCCAGCAGCTTCCGGGGAAGGAGCTCTGGAAACACCATATATTTT CASSFRGRSSGNTIYF
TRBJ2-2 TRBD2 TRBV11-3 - TGTGCCAGCAGCTCGACAGGGGGCACCGGGACTAGCGGGAGGATCGGGGAGCTGTTTTTT CASSSTGGTGTSGRIGELFF
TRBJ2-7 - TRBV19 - TGTGCCACCCTGGCAGACGAAGGCGACGAGCAGTACTTC CATLADEGDEQYF
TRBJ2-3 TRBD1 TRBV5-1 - TGCGCCAGCAGCATGGACAGGGATGGGACAGATACGCAGTATTTT CASSMDRDGTDTQYF
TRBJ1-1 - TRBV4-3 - TGCGCCAGCAGCCAAGTAAGAGAGGGCTCCGCTTTCTTT CASSQVREGSAFF
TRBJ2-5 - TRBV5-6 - TGTGCCAGCAGCTTCACGAGGTGGAGTGAAGAGACCCAGTACTTC CASSFTRWSEETQYF
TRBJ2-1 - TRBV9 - TGTGCCAGCAGCGTAGCTCTGCAGTTTAGCTCCTACAATGAGCAGTTCTTC CASSVALQFSSYNEQFF
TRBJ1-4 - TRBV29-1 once TGCAGCGTTGGCTGGAGCCGCACCGATGAAAAACTGTTTTTT CSVGWSRTDEKLFF
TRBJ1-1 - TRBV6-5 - TGTGCCAGTCAGCAGGGATTGAACACTGAAGCTTTCTTT CASQQGLNTEAFF
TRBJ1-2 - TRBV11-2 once TGTGCCAGCAGCCCATGGGACGCCGTAAACTATGGCTACACCTTC CASSPWDAVNYGYTF
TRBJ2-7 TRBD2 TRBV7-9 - TGTGCCAGCAGCGGGAGCGGGAGCTACGAGCAGTACTTC CASSGSGSYEQYF
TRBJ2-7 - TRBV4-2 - TGTGCCAGCAGCCAAGTTTCCGTCGAACCAGTAGCTTCCTACGAGCAGTACTTC CASSQVSVEPVASYEQYF